These 2 T cell receptor beta chains originate from one sample sequenced in a study of cytomegalovirus exposure and HLA in healthy donors. PCR employed 60 Vbeta and 13 Jbeta primers. TCRdb's copy holds only in-frame clones and misses some; the assay was immunoSEQ multiplex PCR. The table lists roughly 130,000 clones, around 79% of them singletons. The sample taken for sequencing was PBMCs. These receptors all come from a woman aged 40 to 50 in good health and CMV-seropositive.

This clone came up a few times. The rearrangement uses TRBV4-1 and TRBJ1-2; no firm D call. CDR1 MGHRA and CDR2 YSYEKL come from the germline V gene. The CDR3 consists of 14 residues. The V end lost 0 bases, the J end lost 0 bases, and 5 bases lay between the germline ends. The CDR3 coding sequence is TGCGCCAGCAGCCAAGAAACAGCTAACTATGGCTACACCTTC. Protein: CASSQETANYGYTF.

The chain carries TRBV28 and TRBJ2-2; possibly TRBD1 for D (7 bases). Trimming stripped 6 bases from V and 5 bases from J, with 19 bases between. Germline CDR1 MDHEN, CDR2 SYDVKM. This CDR3 contains 16 residues. CDR3 nucleotide sequence: TGTGCCAGCAGACTACAGGGGCTGGGAGGAACCGGGGAGCTGTTTTTT. Translating it yields CASRLQGLGGTGELFF.